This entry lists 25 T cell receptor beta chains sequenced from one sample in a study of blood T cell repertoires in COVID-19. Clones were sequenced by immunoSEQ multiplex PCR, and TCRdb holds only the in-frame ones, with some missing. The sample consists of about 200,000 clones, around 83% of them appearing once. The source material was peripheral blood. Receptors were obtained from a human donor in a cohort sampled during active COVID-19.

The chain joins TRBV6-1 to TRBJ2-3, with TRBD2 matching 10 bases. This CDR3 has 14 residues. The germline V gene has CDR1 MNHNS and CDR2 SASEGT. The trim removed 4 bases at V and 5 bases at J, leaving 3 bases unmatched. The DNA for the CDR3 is TGTGCCAGCAGTGGAGCGGGAGGGGTAGATACGCAGTATTTT. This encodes CASSGAGGVDTQYF.

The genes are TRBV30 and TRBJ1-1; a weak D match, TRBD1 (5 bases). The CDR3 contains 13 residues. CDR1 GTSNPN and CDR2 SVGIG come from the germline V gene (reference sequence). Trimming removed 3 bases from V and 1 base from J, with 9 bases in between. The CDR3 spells CAWSGHPNTEAFF. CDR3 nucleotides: TGTGCCTGGAGCGGACACCCGAACACTGAAGCTTTCTTT.

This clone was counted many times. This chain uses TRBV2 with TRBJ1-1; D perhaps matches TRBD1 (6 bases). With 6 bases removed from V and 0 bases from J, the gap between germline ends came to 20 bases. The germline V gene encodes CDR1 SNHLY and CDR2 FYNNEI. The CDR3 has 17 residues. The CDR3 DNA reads TGTGCCAGCAGACCAAAGAGGGGGATTACCATGAACACTGAAGCTTTCTTT. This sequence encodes CASRPKRGITMNTEAFF.

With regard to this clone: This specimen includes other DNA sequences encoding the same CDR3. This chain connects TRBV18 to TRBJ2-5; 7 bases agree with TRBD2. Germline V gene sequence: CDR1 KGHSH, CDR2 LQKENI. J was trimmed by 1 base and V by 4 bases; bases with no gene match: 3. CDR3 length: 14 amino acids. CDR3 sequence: CASSRGRGQETQYF. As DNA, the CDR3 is TGTGCCAGCTCACGAGGGAGGGGCCAAGAGACCCAGTACTTC.

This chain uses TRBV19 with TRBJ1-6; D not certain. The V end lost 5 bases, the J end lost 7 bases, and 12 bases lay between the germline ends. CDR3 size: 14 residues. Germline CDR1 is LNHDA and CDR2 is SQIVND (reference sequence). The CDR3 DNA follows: TGTGCCAGTAGTCCTCCTATCGTGAATTCACCCCTCCACTTT. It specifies CASSPPIVNSPLHF.

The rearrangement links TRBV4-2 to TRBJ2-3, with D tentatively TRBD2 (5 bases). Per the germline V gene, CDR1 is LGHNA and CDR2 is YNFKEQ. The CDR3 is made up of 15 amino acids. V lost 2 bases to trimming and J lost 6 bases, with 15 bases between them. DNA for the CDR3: TGTGCCAGCAGCCAAACTAGGCAGGCTGGGGATACGCAGTATTTT. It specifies CASSQTRQAGDTQYF.

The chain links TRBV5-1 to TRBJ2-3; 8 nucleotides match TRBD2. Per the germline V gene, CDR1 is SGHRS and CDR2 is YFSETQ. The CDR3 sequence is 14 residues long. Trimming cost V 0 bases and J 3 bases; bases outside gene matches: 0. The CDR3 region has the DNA TGCGCCAGCAGCTTGGCTAGCGGGACAGATACGCAGTATTTT. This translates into CASSLASGTDTQYF.

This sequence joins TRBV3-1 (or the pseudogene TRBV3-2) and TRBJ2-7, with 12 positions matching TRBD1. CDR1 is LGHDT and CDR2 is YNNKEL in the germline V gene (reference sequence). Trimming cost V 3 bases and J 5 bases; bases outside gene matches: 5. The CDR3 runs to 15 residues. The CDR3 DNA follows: TGTGCCAGCAGCCATCACGGGACAGGGGGCAACGAGCAGTACTTC. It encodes CASSHHGTGGNEQYF.

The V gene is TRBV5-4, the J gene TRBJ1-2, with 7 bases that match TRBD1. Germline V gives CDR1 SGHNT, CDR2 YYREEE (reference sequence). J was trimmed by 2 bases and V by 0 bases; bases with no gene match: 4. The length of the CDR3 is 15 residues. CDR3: CASSLGSGGNYGYTF. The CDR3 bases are TGTGCCAGCAGCTTGGGGTCAGGGGGGAACTATGGCTACACCTTC.

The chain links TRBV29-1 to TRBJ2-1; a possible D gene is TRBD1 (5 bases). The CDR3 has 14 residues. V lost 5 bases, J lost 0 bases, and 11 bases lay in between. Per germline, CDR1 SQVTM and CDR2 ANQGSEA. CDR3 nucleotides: TGCAGCGTTAACAGGCTAAGCTCCTACAATGAGCAGTTCTTC. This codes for CSVNRLSSYNEQFF.

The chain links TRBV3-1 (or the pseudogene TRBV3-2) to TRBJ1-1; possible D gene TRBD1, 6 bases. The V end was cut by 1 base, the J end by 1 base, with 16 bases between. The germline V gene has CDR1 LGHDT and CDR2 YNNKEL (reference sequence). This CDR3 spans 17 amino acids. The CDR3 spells CASSQVSGTPKNTEAFF. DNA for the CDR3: TGTGCCAGCAGCCAAGTTTCTGGGACACCGAAGAACACTGAAGCTTTCTTT.

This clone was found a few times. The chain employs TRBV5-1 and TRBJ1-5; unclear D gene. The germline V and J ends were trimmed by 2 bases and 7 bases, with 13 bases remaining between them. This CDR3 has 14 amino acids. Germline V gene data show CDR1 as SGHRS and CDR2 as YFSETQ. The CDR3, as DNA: TGCGCCAGCAGCTTAAGTGAGTCGGGGCAGCCCCAGCATTTT. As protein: CASSLSESGQPQHF.

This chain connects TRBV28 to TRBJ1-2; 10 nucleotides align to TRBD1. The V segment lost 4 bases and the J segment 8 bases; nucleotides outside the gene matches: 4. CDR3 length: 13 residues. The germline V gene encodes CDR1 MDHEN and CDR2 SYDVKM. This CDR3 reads CASSYGQGGGYTF. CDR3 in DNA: TGTGCCAGCAGTTACGGACAGGGGGGAGGCTACACCTTC.

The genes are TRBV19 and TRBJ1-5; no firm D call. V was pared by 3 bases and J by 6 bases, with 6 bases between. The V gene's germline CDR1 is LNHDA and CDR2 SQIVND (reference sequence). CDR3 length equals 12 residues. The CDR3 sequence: CASSISGQPQHF. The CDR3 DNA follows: TGTGCCAGTAGTATTAGCGGTCAGCCCCAGCATTTT.

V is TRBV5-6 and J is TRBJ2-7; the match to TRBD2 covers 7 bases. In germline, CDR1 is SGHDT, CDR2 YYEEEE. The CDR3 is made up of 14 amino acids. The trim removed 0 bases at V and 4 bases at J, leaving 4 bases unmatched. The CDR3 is CASSLAGGRYEQYF. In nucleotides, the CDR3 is TGTGCCAGCAGCTTGGCGGGGGGACGGTACGAGCAGTACTTC.

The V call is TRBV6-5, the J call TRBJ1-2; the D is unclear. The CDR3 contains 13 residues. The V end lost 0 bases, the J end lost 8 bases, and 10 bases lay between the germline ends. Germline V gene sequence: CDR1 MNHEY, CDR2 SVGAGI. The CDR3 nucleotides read TGTGCCAGCAGTTACTCCCAGCCTAGCGGCTACACCTTC. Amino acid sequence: CASSYSQPSGYTF.

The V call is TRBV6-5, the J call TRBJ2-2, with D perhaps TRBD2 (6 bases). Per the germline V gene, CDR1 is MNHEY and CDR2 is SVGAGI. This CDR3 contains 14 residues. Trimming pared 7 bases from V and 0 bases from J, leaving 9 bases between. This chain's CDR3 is CASKGTPNTGELFF. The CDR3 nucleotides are TGTGCCAGCAAAGGGACTCCGAACACCGGGGAGCTGTTTTTT.

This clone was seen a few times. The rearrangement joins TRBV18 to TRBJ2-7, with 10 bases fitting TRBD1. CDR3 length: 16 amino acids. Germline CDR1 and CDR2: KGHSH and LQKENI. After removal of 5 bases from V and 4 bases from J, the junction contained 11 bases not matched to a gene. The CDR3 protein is CASSSNRGTGAYEQYF. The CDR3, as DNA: TGTGCCAGCTCATCCAACCGGGGGACAGGGGCATACGAGCAGTACTTC. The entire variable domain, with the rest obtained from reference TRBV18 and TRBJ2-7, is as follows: NAGVMQNPRHLVRRRGQEARLRCSPMKGHSHVYWYRQLPEEGLKFMVYLQKENIIDESGMPKERFSAEFPKEGPSILRIQQVVRGDSAAYFCASSSNRGTGAYEQYFGPGTRLTVT.

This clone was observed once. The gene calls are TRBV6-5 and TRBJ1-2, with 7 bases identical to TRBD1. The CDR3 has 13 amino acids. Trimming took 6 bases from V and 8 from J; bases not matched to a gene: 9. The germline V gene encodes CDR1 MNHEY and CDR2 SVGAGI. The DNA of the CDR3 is TGTGCCAGCAGCCGAACCCAGGGGGACGGCTACACCTTC. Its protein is CASSRTQGDGYTF.

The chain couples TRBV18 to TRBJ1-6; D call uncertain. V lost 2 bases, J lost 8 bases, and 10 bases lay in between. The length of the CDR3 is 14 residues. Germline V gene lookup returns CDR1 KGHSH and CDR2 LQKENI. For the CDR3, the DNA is TGTGCCAGCTCACCAAGGTCGAGGGATTCACCCCTCCACTTT. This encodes CASSPRSRDSPLHF.

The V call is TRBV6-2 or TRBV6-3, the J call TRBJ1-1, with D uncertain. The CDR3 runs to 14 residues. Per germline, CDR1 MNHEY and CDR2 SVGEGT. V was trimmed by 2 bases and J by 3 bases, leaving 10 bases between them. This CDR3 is CASSYLRLDTEAFF. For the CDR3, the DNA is TGTGCCAGCAGTTACCTCCGATTAGACACTGAAGCTTTCTTT.

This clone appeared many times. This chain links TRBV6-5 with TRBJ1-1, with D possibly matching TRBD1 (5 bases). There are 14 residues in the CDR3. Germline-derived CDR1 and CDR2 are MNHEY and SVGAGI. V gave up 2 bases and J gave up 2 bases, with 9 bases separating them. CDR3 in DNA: TGTGCCAGCAGTTACGGGGGGAAAAACACTGAAGCTTTCTTT. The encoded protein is CASSYGGKNTEAFF.

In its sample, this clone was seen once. The chain's CDR3 is CASSLSGDYGYTF. CDR3 sequence (DNA): TGCGCCAGCAGCTTGAGCGGGGACTATGGCTACACCTTC. The V and J genes are TRBV5-1 and TRBJ1-2; D is ambiguous. Trimming took 1 base from V and 3 from J, leaving 7 bases between them. Germline V CDR1 and CDR2: SGHRS, YFSETQ. The CDR3 sequence is 13 residues long.

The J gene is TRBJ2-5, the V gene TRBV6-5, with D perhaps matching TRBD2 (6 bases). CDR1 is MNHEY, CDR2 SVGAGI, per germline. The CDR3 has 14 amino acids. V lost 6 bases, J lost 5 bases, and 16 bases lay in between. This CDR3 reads CASRGLRGPETQYF. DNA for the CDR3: TGTGCCAGCAGGGGACTGCGGGGACCGGAGACCCAGTACTTC.

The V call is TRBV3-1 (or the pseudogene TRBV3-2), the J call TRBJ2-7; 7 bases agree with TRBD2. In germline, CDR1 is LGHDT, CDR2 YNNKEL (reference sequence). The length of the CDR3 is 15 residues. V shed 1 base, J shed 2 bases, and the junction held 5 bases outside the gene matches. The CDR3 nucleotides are TGTGCCAGCAGCCAAGGGGGGGAGGGCCCCTACGAGCAGTACTTC. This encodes CASSQGGEGPYEQYF.